The T cell receptor beta chain described here comes from a study of post-analysis software for immune sequencing data. For the study at large: Recorded subtypes: relapsing-remitting, secondary progressive, progressive-relapsing; some patients unannotated. The study's findings and limits: When the samples were clustered directly with F measure, those that had been prepared in the same batch showed strong co-clustering. Multiple sclerosis patients had significantly lower normalized Chao1 diversity than controls.

This clonotype was seen a handful of times. Its specificity is unknown. Unique-molecular-identifier-tagged TCR beta cDNA libraries were used. It was from approximately 0.91 to 9.4 million T cells that 530,000 or so cDNA molecules came. In TCRdb, the PCR reads were re-called with MiXCR into one record per CDR3 protein. The data show approximately 350,000 distinct CDR3 sequences, with roughly 35% seen just once and around 15% held by the top ten. The sequencing input was blood. This sequence originates from a girl between 5 and 17 years old with multiple sclerosis.

DNA of the CDR3: TGTGCCAGCAACTTGCGGGACTCCTATAATTCACCCCTCCACTTT. It is translated as CASNLRDSYNSPLHF. The rearrangement links TRBV7-9 to TRBJ1-6; D uncertain. V was cut by 7 bases and J by 0 bases, with 10 bases left in between. Germline V gene lookup returns CDR1 SEHNR and CDR2 FQNEAQ (reference sequence). The CDR3 has 15 amino acids. Full variable domain (outside the CDR3, taken from reference TRBV7-9 and TRBJ1-6): DTGVSQNPRHKITKRGQNVTFRCDPISEHNRLYWYRQTLGQGPEFLTYFQNEAQLEKSRLLSDRFSAERPKGSFSTLEIQRTEQGDSAMYLCASNLRDSYNSPLHFGNGTRLTVT.